This is a list of T cell receptor beta chains from one sample in a study of tumor-infiltrating lymphocytes in oesophageal squamous cell carcinoma. MiXCR was run by TCRdb on the PCR reads, yielding one entry per CDR3 protein. The data hold fewer than 15,000 distinct CDR3 sequences, with 51% observed a single time. Sequencing was performed on blood. The receptors were sampled from a female donor with esophageal squamous cell carcinoma. Both conserved end residues are part of each CDR3. The D gene is left open where the match is weak. Only some rows state a clone size, as once, few, many or a class for expanded clones.

>TRBV7-2|NA|TRBJ2-3|TRBD1
CASSTDRGADTQYF
TGTGCCAGCAGCACCGACAGGGGTGCAGATACGCAGTATTTT
>TRBV28|medium-sized|TRBJ2-5|TRBD2
CASRPSGQETQYF
TGTGCCAGCAGGCCTAGCGGACAAGAGACCCAGTACTTC
>TRBV7-2|NA|TRBJ1-1|TRBD1
CASSQLGQLNTEAFF
TGTGCCAGCAGCCAACTGGGACAGCTTAACACTGAAGCTTTCTTT
>TRBV24-1|NA|TRBJ2-1|TRBD2
CATSDLVSGRAGNEQFF
TGTGCCACCAGTGATTTGGTCAGCGGGAGGGCTGGGAATGAGCAGTTCTTC
>TRBV7-9|NA|TRBJ2-7|TRBD1
CASSPGQGDEQYF
TGTGCCAGCAGCCCCGGACAGGGGGACGAGCAGTACTTC
>TRBV5-1|NA|TRBJ1-6|NA
CASGETGGLGSPLHF
TGCGCCAGCGGCGAGACGGGGGGACTTGGCTCACCCCTCCACTTT
>TRBV6-1|NA|TRBJ2-1|NA
CASKVNRATYNEQFF
TGTGCCAGCAAAGTCAACAGGGCTACCTACAATGAGCAGTTCTTC
>TRBV11-1|few|TRBJ2-4|NA
CASSLGGARETKYF
TGTGCCAGCAGCTTAGGTGGGGCACGGGAGACCAAGTACTTC
>TRBV7-3|NA|TRBJ2-2|NA
CASSLVRNTGELFF
TGTGCCAGCAGCTTAGTACGGAACACCGGGGAGCTGTTTTTT
>TRBV6-1|NA|TRBJ2-6|TRBD2
CASSERSGRTKFF
TGTGCCAGCAGTGAACGAAGCGGGAGGACCAAGTTCTTC
>TRBV11-2|NA|TRBJ1-2|TRBD1
CASSFGRGHGYTF
TGTGCCAGCAGCTTCGGCAGGGGGCATGGCTACACCTTC
>TRBV7-9|NA|TRBJ2-5|NA
CASSLGPAGVGPIQETQYF
TGTGCTAGCAGCTTAGGGCCCGCTGGGGTCGGTCCAATTCAAGAGACCCAGTACTTC
>TRBV5-5|NA|TRBJ1-4|NA
CASSLNVGTNEKLFF
TGTGCCAGCAGCTTAAATGTCGGTACTAATGAAAAACTGTTTTTT
>TRBV6-6|NA|TRBJ1-1|TRBD1
CASKTGYTEAFF
TGTGCCAGCAAGACAGGGTACACTGAAGCTTTCTTT
>TRBV11-1|NA|TRBJ2-5|TRBD1
CASSPGTVETQYF
TGTGCCAGCAGCCCAGGGACAGTTGAGACCCAGTACTTC
>TRBV28|once|TRBJ2-3|NA
CASSSLQGKTDTQYF
TGTGCCAGCAGTTCCCTCCAGGGGAAAACAGATACGCAGTATTTT
>TRBV7-3|large|TRBJ2-3|TRBD1
CASSLTQGASEDTQYF
TGTGCCAGCAGCTTAACCCAGGGGGCTTCTGAAGATACGCAGTATTTT
>TRBV7-2|few|TRBJ2-5|TRBD1
CASSLSPKQGRETQYF
TGTGCCAGCAGCCTGAGTCCAAAACAGGGGCGGGAGACCCAGTACTTC
>TRBV6-2/TRBV6-3|NA|TRBJ2-5|NA
CASIVGSQETQYF
TGTGCCAGCATTGTGGGATCCCAAGAGACCCAGTACTTC
>TRBV6-2/TRBV6-3|NA|TRBJ2-5|NA
CASSRELGRKFLPLHF
TGTGCCAGCAGCCGCGAACTGGGACGGAAATTTTTGCCCCTCCACTTC
>TRBV7-5|few|TRBJ1-5|NA
CISVPEAYPDDRGGNQPQHF
NA
>TRBV10-3|NA|TRBJ1-1|NA
CAISAWGTGTEAFF
TGTGCCATCAGTGCCTGGGGGACTGGCACTGAAGCTTTCTTT
>TRBV7-6|NA|TRBJ2-6|NA
CASSLGEVGANVLTF
TGTGCCAGCAGCTTAGGTGAGGTAGGGGCCAACGTCCTGACTTTC
>TRBV7-8|NA|TRBJ1-5|NA
CASRLGASNQPQHF
TGTGCCAGCAGGTTAGGGGCTAGCAATCAGCCCCAGCATTTT
>TRBV7-2|NA|TRBJ2-1|NA
CASSLSLERRHEQFF
TGTGCCAGCAGCTTATCACTAGAGCGGCGGCATGAGCAGTTCTTC
>TRBV28|many|TRBJ2-7|TRBD2
CASSKTSGVTYEQYF
TGTGCCAGCAGTAAGACTAGCGGGGTGACCTACGAGCAGTACTTC
>TRBV7-2|NA|TRBJ2-5|NA
CASSLRQGKRETQYF
TGTGCCAGCAGCTTAAGGCAGGGGAAACGAGAGACCCAGTACTTC
>TRBV6-1|medium-sized|TRBJ2-7|TRBD1
CASSSTTGARYEQYF
TGTGCCAGCAGCTCAACGACAGGGGCTAGATACGAGCAGTACTTC
>TRBV7-3|large|TRBJ2-5|TRBD2
CASSRGLAGIETQYF
TGTGCCAGCAGCCGAGGACTAGCGGGAATTGAGACCCAGTACTTC
>TRBV7-2|NA|TRBJ2-1|NA
CASSLMLDYNEQFF
TGTGCCAGCAGCCTTATGCTAGACTACAATGAGCAGTTCTTC
>TRBV7-6|NA|TRBJ2-7|TRBD1
CASSYGTGIEQYF
TGTGCCAGCAGCTACGGGACAGGAATCGAGCAGTACTTC
>TRBV2|NA|TRBJ1-2|NA
CASSETHSGGYTF
TGTGCCAGCAGTGAGACCCATAGTGGTGGCTACACCTTC
>TRBV2|many|TRBJ2-2|NA
CASSEATGTGELFF
TGTGCCAGCAGTGAAGCGACTGGCACCGGGGAGCTGTTTTTT
>TRBV6-1|many|TRBJ1-2|NA
CASRPQGNGNYGYTF
TGTGCCAGCAGGCCGCAGGGGAACGGTAACTATGGCTACACCTTC
>TRBV14|many|TRBJ1-6|NA
CASSQVMGSPLHF
TGTGCCAGCAGCCAAGTGATGGGTTCACCCCTCCACTTT
>TRBV12-3/TRBV12-4|NA|TRBJ1-1|NA
CASSLNRARTEAFF
TGTGCCAGCAGTTTAAACAGGGCTAGGACTGAAGCTTTCTTT
>TRBV7-8|NA|TRBJ2-5|TRBD1
CASSFRTGQETQYF
TGTGCCAGCAGCTTCCGGACAGGTCAAGAGACCCAGTACTTC
>TRBV12-3/TRBV12-4|medium-sized|TRBJ1-1|NA
CASSFLVNTEAFF
TGTGCCAGCAGCTTTCTTGTGAACACTGAAGCTTTCTTT
>TRBV11-2|medium-sized|TRBJ1-2|TRBD1
CASSDRGGQGIHGYTF
TGTGCCAGCAGCGACCGGGGGGGACAGGGAATCCATGGCTACACCTTC
>TRBV2|few|TRBJ1-5|NA
CASSDRRRKELVQPQHF
TGTGCCAGCAGTGATAGGAGGCGCAAAGAACTCGTTCAGCCCCAGCATTTT
>TRBV11-2|few|TRBJ2-1|TRBD2
CASSLYRLAGSSEAGEQFF
TGTGCCAGCAGCTTATACCGACTAGCGGGCTCATCGGAAGCAGGGGAGCAGTTCTTC
>TRBV6-4|NA|TRBJ2-5|TRBD1
CASNMDRQETQYF
TGTGCCAGCAACATGGACAGGCAAGAGACCCAGTACTTC